This T cell receptor (beta chain) was profiled in a study of blood T cell repertoires in COVID-19. Study-wide context: COVID-19 samples collected from the United States, Italy and Spain covered acute and convalescent phases.

Sequencing was performed with immunoSEQ multiplex PCR; in TCRdb, only in-frame clones are kept and a portion is missing. In the table there are about 160,000 clones, approximately 90% of which are singletons. Comment on this clone: This CDR3 is also generated by other DNA sequences in the sample.

Between the trimmed V and J ends, which lost 3 bases and 3 bases, there was a span of 9 bases. The CDR3 loop spans 13 amino acids. Per the germline V gene, CDR1 is SGHRS and CDR2 is YFSETQ. Adults between about 18 and 95 years of age took part from 20 to 25 US areas. Two negative PCRs, clearance, or symptom resolution were required of recovered Cohort 3 donors. This chain connects TRBV5-1 to TRBJ1-1, with D possibly being TRBD1 (6 bases). The receptor comes from a woman aged 45-65 years who had recovered from COVID-19. Sequencing used PBMCs or T cells enriched from blood (not recorded which). The CDR3 protein is CASSSQGYTEAFF. CDR3 sequence (DNA): TGCGCCAGCAGCTCACAGGGATACACTGAAGCTTTCTTT.